A selection of T cell receptor beta chains follows, all from one sample in a study of T cells in Graves' hyperthyroidism and ophthalmopathy. TCRdb ran MiXCR on the multiplex PCR reads and lists one entry per CDR3 protein. The table records 500,000 to 800,000 distinct CDR3 sequences, roughly 46% of them present only once. Sequenced sample: peripheral blood or thyroid tissue (not recorded which). These receptors were taken from an adult man with Graves' disease, either hyperthyroidism or ophthalmopathy (not recorded which). Both conserved end residues are part of each CDR3. A D gene is named only where the DNA matches it firmly. Part of the rows lack a size; the others show once, few, many or a class for expanded clones.

D | J | size | length | V | CDR3 | DNA
NA | TRBJ2-7 | NA | 16 | TRBV20-1 | CSARELGGSSSYEQYF | TGCAGTGCTAGAGAATTGGGCGGGTCAAGCTCCTACGAGCAGTACTTC
TRBD2 | TRBJ2-2 | once | 15 | TRBV12-3/TRBV12-4 | CASRRLAGNTEELFF | TGTGCCAGCAGGAGACTAGCGGGGAACACCGAGGAGCTGTTTTTT
TRBD2 | TRBJ2-2 | NA | 16 | TRBV19 | CASSIWTSGHTGELFF | TGTGCCAGTAGTATATGGACTAGCGGACACACCGGGGAGCTGTTTTTT
NA | TRBJ1-2 | few | 14 | TRBV6-6 | CASSEEVRTYGYTF | TGTGCCAGCAGTGAAGAGGTCAGGACCTATGGCTACACCTTC
TRBD2 | TRBJ2-7 | few | 17 | TRBV20-1 | CSATTSGGTMLAYEQYF | TGCAGTGCTACGACTAGCGGGGGGACTATGCTGGCCTACGAGCAGTACTTC
NA | TRBJ1-6 | NA | 14 | TRBV7-8 | CASSSQGTVSPLHF | TGTGCCAGCAGTTCCCAGGGTACCGTTTCACCCCTCCACTTT
NA | TRBJ1-2 | many | 13 | TRBV9 | CASSVVGISGYTF | TGTGCCAGCAGCGTAGTCGGCATTAGTGGCTACACCTTC
TRBD2 | TRBJ2-7 | many | 15 | TRBV7-2 | CASSPRLAGSYEQYF | TGTGCCAGCAGCCCTCGCCTAGCGGGATCGTACGAGCAGTACTTC
TRBD1 | TRBJ1-5 | NA | 12 | TRBV24-1 | CATKDRNQPQHF | TGTGCCACCAAGGACAGGAATCAGCCCCAGCATTTT
NA | TRBJ1-5 | few | 14 | TRBV12-3/TRBV12-4 | CASRIGTLNQPQHF | TGTGCCAGCAGAATAGGGACCCTCAATCAGCCCCAGCATTTT
TRBD1 | TRBJ1-1 | many | 15 | TRBV10-3 | CAISVGQGAYTEAFF | TGTGCCATCAGCGTCGGACAGGGGGCTTACACTGAAGCTTTCTTT
NA | TRBJ1-1 | few | 15 | TRBV7-9 | CASSDVAGRNTEAFF | TGTGCCAGCAGCGACGTAGCAGGGCGGAACACTGAAGCTTTCTTT
NA | TRBJ1-1 | many | 13 | TRBV24-1 | CATSDGWRDEAFF | TGTGCCACCAGTGATGGGTGGCGGGATGAGGCTTTCTTT
NA | TRBJ2-7 | NA | 15 | TRBV7-9 | CASSLPRVKGYEQYF | TGTGCCAGCAGCTTACCCCGGGTCAAGGGCTACGAGCAGTACTTC
TRBD1 | TRBJ1-1 | NA | 14 | TRBV11-1 | CASRKQGSNTEAFF | TGTGCCAGCAGGAAACAGGGGTCTAACACTGAAGCTTTCTTT
NA | TRBJ2-7 | many | 15 | TRBV9 | CASSVGRGSNYEQYF | TGTGCCAGCAGCGTAGGTCGAGGGAGCAACTACGAGCAGTACTTC